Listed below are T cell receptor beta chains from one sample, sequenced in a study of control samples from healthy donors and cancer patients. Clones were read by immunoSEQ multiplex PCR, and TCRdb kept only the in-frame ones, dropping some. This table has about 98,000 clones, 92% appearing once. The sample was blood. The source is a woman in her late teens or twenties in good health. Each CDR3 is given with its conserved first and last residue. D genes are given only for firm matches. Clone size is not always given. Where it is, it says once, few, many or a class for expanded clones.

j_call d_call clone_size v_call cdr3_nt cdr3_aa
TRBJ1-1 - - TRBV29-1 TGCAGCGTTGAAGAGGGGGGAGCCACTGAAGCTTTCTTT CSVEEGGATEAFF
TRBJ2-3 - - TRBV11-2 TGTGCCAGCAGCTTAGTTCGGAGTCTGCATACGCAGTATTTT CASSLVRSLHTQYF
TRBJ1-2 - - TRBV7-8 TGTGCCAGCAGCTTAGGGGGGATAGAAGGCTATGGCTACACCTTC CASSLGGIEGYGYTF
TRBJ2-1 - - TRBV9 TGTGCCAGCAGCGACGACAGTAACGAGCAGTTCTTC CASSDDSNEQFF
TRBJ2-6 - - TRBV19 TGTGCCAGTAGTATAGAAACCCCGGGGCTCTCTGGGGCCAACGTCCTGACTTTC CASSIETPGLSGANVLTF
TRBJ2-1 - once TRBV6-2/TRBV6-3 TGTGCCAGCAGTTTTACTGGGCAGGGACCCTACAATGAGCAGTTCTTC CASSFTGQGPYNEQFF
TRBJ2-5 - - TRBV30 TGTGCCTGGAGTGTACTTGGTCCTGGAGAGACCCAGTACTTC CAWSVLGPGETQYF
TRBJ2-3 TRBD1 once TRBV7-9 TGTGCCAGCAGCGGAACAGGGGGCCGCACAGATACGCAGTATTTT CASSGTGGRTDTQYF
TRBJ1-6 - - TRBV3-1/TRBV3-2 TGTGCCAGCAGCTCCGGGACCGCTAATTCACCCCTCCACTTT CASSSGTANSPLHF
TRBJ1-2 TRBD1 - TRBV2 TGTGCCAGCCGACAGGGGGCGCAGGGCGGCTACACCTTC CASRQGAQGGYTF
TRBJ1-1 - - TRBV27 TGTGCCCGCCTGTGGGATAACACTGAAGCTTTCTTT CARLWDNTEAFF
TRBJ1-3 - - TRBV7-2 TGTGCCAGCAGCCTAAATACAGGAAACACCATATATTTT CASSLNTGNTIYF
TRBJ2-1 - - TRBV6-2/TRBV6-3 TGTGCCAGCCGCCCGGGAGTCGATGAGCAGTTCTTC CASRPGVDEQFF
TRBJ2-7 - - TRBV27 TGTGCCAGCAGTTTAGTGGGGTCGTACGAGCAGTACTTC CASSLVGSYEQYF